The sequence of this TCR beta chain was determined in a study of CD8 T cells in ankylosing spondylitis (dated by TCRdb to 2016 to 2017). With respect to the entire study: To find TCR variants linked to disease, the study profiled T cell receptor beta repertoires in ankylosing spondylitis patients and healthy donors. In total, the full study cohort was made up of roughly 110 healthy donors and about two dozen ankylosing spondylitis patients. Peripheral blood samples were taken, and synovial fluid was additionally collected from ankylosing spondylitis patients.

TCRdb names Illumina HiSeq 2500 as the instrument used. TCR beta libraries were prepared by quantitative 5'-RACE with molecular barcodes. The authors' analysis ran thus. To identify disease-linked TCR variants, a new computational method was used, one built on a probabilistic model of VDJ rearrangement. The public reads were run again by TCRdb, first through fastp at Q25 and then through MiXCR, and only productive beta chains were kept. CDR3 protein sequences are deduplicated, and each keeps its most common genes and DNA. The V and J calls and clone size are TCRdb's, not the authors'. This sample comprises 180,000 or so distinct CDR3 sequences, around 10% of them detected only once. Roughly 28% of the sample is taken by the ten largest. In the germline V gene, CDR1 corresponds to KGHSH and CDR2 to LQKENI. The junction carries 8 bases between V and J, which are trimmed by 2 bases and 3 bases respectively. The CDR3 has 13 amino acids, counting the end cysteine and phenylalanine. Only the CDR3 portion is preserved as DNA: 39 bases, with reading frame beginning at the first base.

Remarks on this clonotype: The specificity of this receptor is unknown. A much more abundant neighbour one base away suggests this may be a read error.

Summary of the overall study and its limitations: The disease-linked clones showed a CD8+ phenotype and occurred at relatively low frequencies in peripheral blood. A TCR beta motif of several highly homologous amino acid variants appeared characteristic of blood from ankylosing spondylitis patients. Some motif variants were previously reported in synovial fluid and blood of reactive arthritis patients, suggesting common disease-initiation mechanisms. Significant enrichment of the disease-linked clones was reported in matched synovial fluid samples from ankylosing spondylitis patients.

The sequence was obtained from a male donor with ankylosing spondylitis or in good health (not recorded which). The sample was blood, either unsorted or a sorted T cell fraction (not recorded which). The rearranged chain carries TRBV18 and TRBJ2-7, with the D gene not clear enough to name. Here the CDR3 is given as CASSPRTDYEQYF. The DNA sequence is as follows: TGTGCCAGCTCACCAAGGACCGACTACGAGCAGTACTTC.